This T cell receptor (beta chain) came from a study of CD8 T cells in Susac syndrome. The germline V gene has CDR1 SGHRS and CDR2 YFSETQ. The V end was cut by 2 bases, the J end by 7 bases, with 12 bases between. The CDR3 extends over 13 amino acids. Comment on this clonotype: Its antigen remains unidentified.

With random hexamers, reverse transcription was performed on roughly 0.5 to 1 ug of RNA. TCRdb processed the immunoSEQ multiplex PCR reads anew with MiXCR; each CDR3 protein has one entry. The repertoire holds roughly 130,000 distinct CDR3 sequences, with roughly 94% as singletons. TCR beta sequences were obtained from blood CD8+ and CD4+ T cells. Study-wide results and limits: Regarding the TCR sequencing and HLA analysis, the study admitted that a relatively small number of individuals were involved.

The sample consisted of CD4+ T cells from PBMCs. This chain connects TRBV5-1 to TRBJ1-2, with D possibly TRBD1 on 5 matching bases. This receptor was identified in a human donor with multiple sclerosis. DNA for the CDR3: TGCGCCAGCAGCTTTGAAGGCGGGGGTGGCTACACCTTC. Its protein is CASSFEGGGGYTF.